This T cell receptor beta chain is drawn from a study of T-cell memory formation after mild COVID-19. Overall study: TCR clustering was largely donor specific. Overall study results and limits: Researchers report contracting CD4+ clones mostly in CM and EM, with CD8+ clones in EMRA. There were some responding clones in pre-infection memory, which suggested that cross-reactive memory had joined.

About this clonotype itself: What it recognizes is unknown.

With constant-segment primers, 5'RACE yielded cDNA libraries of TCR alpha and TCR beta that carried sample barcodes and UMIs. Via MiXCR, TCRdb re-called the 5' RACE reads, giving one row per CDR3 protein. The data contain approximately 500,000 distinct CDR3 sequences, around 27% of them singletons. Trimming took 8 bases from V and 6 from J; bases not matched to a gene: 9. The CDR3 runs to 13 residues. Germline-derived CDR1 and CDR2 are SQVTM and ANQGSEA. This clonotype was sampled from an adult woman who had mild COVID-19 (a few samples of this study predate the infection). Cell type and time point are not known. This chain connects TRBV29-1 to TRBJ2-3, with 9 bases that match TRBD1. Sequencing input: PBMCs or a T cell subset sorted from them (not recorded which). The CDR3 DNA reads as TGCAGCACGGACAGGGGAGTGAAGGATACGCAGTATTTT. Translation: CSTDRGVKDTQYF.